The sequence of this T cell receptor beta chain was determined in a study of Ad26.COV2.S vaccination and SARS-CoV-2 variants. For the study at large: In the study, Ad26.COV2.S was injected intramuscularly once, or twice 56 days apart.

Treatment reported: some 19 received Ad26.COV2.S at low or high dose, single or two shots; a few received placebo; per-sample allocation not given. The samples date from day 63 after the first vaccine or placebo injection. An adult donor aged 18-55 years was enrolled in Boston. Whole-study results and caveats: Those who received vaccine or placebo ended up with similar non-spike TCR breadth.

The germline CDR1 and CDR2 sequences are SGHDT and YYEEEE. This CDR3 contains 13 residues. Trimming shortened V by 3 bases and J by 4 bases, and 9 bases separated the two germline ends. Some clones are missing from TCRdb's copy, which holds only in-frame ones; the method was immunoSEQ multiplex PCR. The sample has some 340,000 clones, around 85% seen once. As for this clone: Its antigen is unidentified.

The V call is TRBV5-6, the J call TRBJ2-3; no clear D. This clonotype was obtained from a person aged 18-60 years who received the Ad26.COV2.S COVID-19 vaccine or a placebo. The material was peripheral blood, obtained in a trial of Ad26.COV2.S vaccine versus placebo. This CDR3 reads CASSSNPADTQYF. CDR3 coding DNA: TGTGCCAGCAGCTCGAATCCGGCAGATACGCAGTATTTT.